The TCR beta chain described here comes from a study of early T cells in non-severe SARS-CoV-2 infection. V shed 1 base, J shed 2 bases, and the junction held 4 bases outside the gene matches. The length of the CDR3 is 16 residues. CDR1 is SGHVS, CDR2 FQNEAQ, per germline. One entry per CDR3 protein, called by TCRdb with MiXCR from the 5' RACE reads. The profile shows under 25,000 distinct CDR3 sequences, around 4.2% of them singletons. This clonotype was counted at least ten times. The rearrangement uses TRBV7-8 and TRBJ2-3; 9 bases line up with TRBD2. This sequence originates from an adult who was a healthcare worker with PCR-confirmed SARS-CoV-2 infection or an uninfected control (not recorded which). The source material was whole blood. CDR3 loop: CASSLVAGGSTDTQYF. As DNA, the CDR3 is TGTGCCAGCAGCTTAGTGGCGGGGGGGTCCACAGATACGCAGTATTTT. The variable domain in full, completed from reference TRBV7-8 and TRBJ2-3, reads GAGVSQSPRYKVAKRGQDVALRCDPISGHVSLFWYQQALGQGPEFLTYFQNEAQLDKSGLPSDRFFAERPEGSVSTLKIQRTQQEDSAVYLCASSLVAGGSTDTQYFGPGTRLTVL.